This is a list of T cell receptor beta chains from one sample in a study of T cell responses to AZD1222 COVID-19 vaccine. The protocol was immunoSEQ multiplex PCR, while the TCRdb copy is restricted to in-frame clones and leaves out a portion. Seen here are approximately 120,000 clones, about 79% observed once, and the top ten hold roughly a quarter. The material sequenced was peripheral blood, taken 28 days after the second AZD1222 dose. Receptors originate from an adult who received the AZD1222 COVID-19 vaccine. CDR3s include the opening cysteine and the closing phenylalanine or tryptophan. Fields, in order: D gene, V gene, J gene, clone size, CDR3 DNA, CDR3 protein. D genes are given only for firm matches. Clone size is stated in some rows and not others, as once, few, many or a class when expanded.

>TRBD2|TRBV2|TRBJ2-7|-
TGTGCCAGCAGTGTCCTAGCGGGGATCCACGAGCAGTACTTC
CASSVLAGIHEQYF
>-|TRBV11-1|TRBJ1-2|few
TGTGCCAGCAGCTACGAATCGACAGGTCGGGGCGGCTACACCTTC
CASSYESTGRGGYTF
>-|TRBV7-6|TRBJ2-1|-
TGTGCCAGCAGCTTAGGGCCCCCCGACGGGATCTCCTACAATGAGCAGTTCTTC
CASSLGPPDGISYNEQFF
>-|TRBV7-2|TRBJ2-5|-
TGTGCCAGCAGCTTAAATATCCAAGAGACCCAGTACTTC
CASSLNIQETQYF
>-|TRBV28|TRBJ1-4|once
TGTGCCAGCAGTGTAGTCAGAGCAACTAATGAAAAACTGTTTTTT
CASSVVRATNEKLFF
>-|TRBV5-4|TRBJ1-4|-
TGTGCCAGCAGCTTGGGGCAGGGGTTATCTCGTAATGAAAAACTGTTTTTT
CASSLGQGLSRNEKLFF
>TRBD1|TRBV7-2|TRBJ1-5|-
TGTGCCAGCAGCTTAGGGACGGAACAGGGGATTCAGCCCCAGCATTTT
CASSLGTEQGIQPQHF
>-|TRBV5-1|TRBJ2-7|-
TGCGCCAGCAGTCAGACAGTTCCCCTAACTTACGAGCAGTACTTC
CASSQTVPLTYEQYF
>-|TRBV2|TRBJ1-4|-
TGTGCCAGCAGTGCCCAACTGAACAGGGAGGTGGGTGAAAAACTGTTTTTT
CASSAQLNREVGEKLFF
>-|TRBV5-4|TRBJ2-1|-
TGTGCCAGCAGCTTGGACGTTGGGGGAATGAGGTACAATGAGCAGTTCTTC
CASSLDVGGMRYNEQFF
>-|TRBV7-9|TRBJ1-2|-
TGTGCCAGCAGCTTAGATCTGGGCCACATCTATGGCTACACCTTC
CASSLDLGHIYGYTF
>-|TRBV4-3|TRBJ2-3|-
TGCGCCAGCAGCCAAGCAACCTCAGATACGCAGTATTTT
CASSQATSDTQYF
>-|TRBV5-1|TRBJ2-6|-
TGCGCCAGCAGCTTGTCTTTGCGACCTGGAGGAACCAACGTCCTGACTTTC
CASSLSLRPGGTNVLTF
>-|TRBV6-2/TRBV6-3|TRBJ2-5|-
TGTGCCAGCAGTCGGCCGACCCTTCGGCAGTACTTC
CASSRPTLRQYF
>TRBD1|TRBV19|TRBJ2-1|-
TGTGCCAGTCGGGACAGGGCGAGTGGGTACAATGAGCAGTTCTTC
CASRDRASGYNEQFF
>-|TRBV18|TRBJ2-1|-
TGTGCCAGCTCACCTACGGTGCCTTCAGCGGCCTACAATGAGCAGTTCTTC
CASSPTVPSAAYNEQFF
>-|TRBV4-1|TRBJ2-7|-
TGCGCCAGCAGCCAAGCCCGGCATTCAGCGTACGAGCAGTACTTC
CASSQARHSAYEQYF
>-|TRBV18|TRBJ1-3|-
TGTGCCAGCTCACCTTCCGACAGTAACACCATATATTTT
CASSPSDSNTIYF
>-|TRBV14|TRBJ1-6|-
TGTGCCAGCAGCCAACTGGGTGCCTATAATTCACCCCTCCACTTT
CASSQLGAYNSPLHF
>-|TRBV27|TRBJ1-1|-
TGTGCCAGCAGTTTCCAGAATAGGGTTGGCACTGAAGCTTTCTTT
CASSFQNRVGTEAFF
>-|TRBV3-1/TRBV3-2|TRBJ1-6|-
TGTGCCAGCAGCCAAGACGGAAATTCACCCCTCCACTTT
CASSQDGNSPLHF
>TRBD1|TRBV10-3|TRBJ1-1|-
TGTGCCATCAGTGAGTCGGACAGGGGGCTCACTGAAGCTTTCTTT
CAISESDRGLTEAFF
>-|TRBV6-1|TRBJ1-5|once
TGTGCCAGCAGTGTCTTACCGGGACGTCTGAATCAGCCCCAGCATTTT
CASSVLPGRLNQPQHF
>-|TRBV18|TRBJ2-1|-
TGTGCCAGCTCACCCCTCCTACCCCCCTTATACAATGAGCAGTTCTTC
CASSPLLPPLYNEQFF
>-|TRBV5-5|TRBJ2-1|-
TGTGCCAGCAGCTTGGATTGGACGGGATACAATGAGCAGTTCTTC
CASSLDWTGYNEQFF
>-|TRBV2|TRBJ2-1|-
TGTGCCAGCATAGGCCGGGGACCCTACAATGAGCAGTTCTTC
CASIGRGPYNEQFF
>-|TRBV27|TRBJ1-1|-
TGTGCCAGCCAAATGGTCCGTCTTGGTGAAGCTTTCTTT
CASQMVRLGEAFF
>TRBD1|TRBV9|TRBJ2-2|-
TGTGCCAGCAGCGAACCCAGGGGGCGAAAGGGAACCGGGGAGCTGTTTTTT
CASSEPRGRKGTGELFF
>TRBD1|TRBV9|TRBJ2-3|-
TGTGCCAGCAGCGTCCAGGGGGCGATTAGCACAGATACGCAGTATTTT
CASSVQGAISTDTQYF
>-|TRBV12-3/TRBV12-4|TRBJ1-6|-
TGTGCCAGCAGTTTAGGGGGGGCCTCACCCCTCCACTTT
CASSLGGASPLHF
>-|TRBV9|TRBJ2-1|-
TGTGCCAGCAGCGCAACAGGGACGGGGTTGAATGAGCAGTTCTTC
CASSATGTGLNEQFF
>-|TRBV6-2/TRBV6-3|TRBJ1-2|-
TGTGCCAGCAGTTACTCGACGGTCTATGGCTACACCTTC
CASSYSTVYGYTF
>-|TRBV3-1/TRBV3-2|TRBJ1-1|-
TGTGCCAGCAGCCAAGGGGGAGGGAACACTGAAGCTTTCTTT
CASSQGGGNTEAFF
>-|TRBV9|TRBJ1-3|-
TGTGCCAGCAGCACCTGGGGATCTGGAAACACCATATATTTT
CASSTWGSGNTIYF
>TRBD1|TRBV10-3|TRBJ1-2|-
TGTGCCATCACCCAAGAGGGGGCGGGGGCTGGCTACACCTTC
CAITQEGAGAGYTF
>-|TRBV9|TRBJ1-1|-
TGTGCCAGCAGCCCCCCGGGGGTGGGGGCGACTGAAGCTTTCTTT
CASSPPGVGATEAFF
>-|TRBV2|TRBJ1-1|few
TGTGCCAGCACCTCGGACAAAACCATCCCATTGAACACTGAAGCTTTCTTT
CASTSDKTIPLNTEAFF
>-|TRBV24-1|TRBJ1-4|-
TGTGCCACCAGTTCGGAGATACACCCGATTAATGAAAAACTGTTTTTT
CATSSEIHPINEKLFF
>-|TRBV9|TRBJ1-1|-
TGTGCCAGCAGCGTCGAGGAGTATGACACTGAAGCTTTCTTT
CASSVEEYDTEAFF
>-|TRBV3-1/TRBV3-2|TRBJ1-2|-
TGTGCCAGCAGCCAAGATAGGGACAACTATGGCTACACCTTC
CASSQDRDNYGYTF